This T cell receptor beta chain was obtained from a study of blood T cell repertoires in COVID-19. Turning to the study itself: Some COVID-19 samples were acute and others convalescent; all came from the United States, Italy and Spain. The cDNA or gDNA used as material had been derived from T cells, B-cell-depleted T cells, or PBMCs.

Authors' processing steps: The assay estimated nucleated cells by amplifying reference gene primers. Here immunoSEQ multiplex PCR was the method, and the copy in TCRdb shows in-frame clones only, minus some. V and J calls and clone size are given by that table; D and trimming were obtained from the DNA. The sample shows about 190,000 clones, around four fifths of them seen only once. The CDR3 runs 14 residues. Trimming took 4 bases from V and 2 from J, leaving 10 bases between them. Germline-derived CDR1 and CDR2 are SGHRS and YFSETQ. The chain links TRBV5-1 to TRBJ2-1; D unresolved. Sequenced input: peripheral blood. This TCR was sampled from a woman aged 25-40 years with acute or convalescent COVID-19. For the CDR3, the DNA is TGCGCCAGCAGCCCCCACCCAGCCTACAATGAGCAGTTCTTC. Translated: CASSPHPAYNEQFF.